Shown below are 20 T cell receptor beta chains from a single sample sequenced in a study of shared clonotypes between healthy human individuals. Libraries were prepared by immunoSEQ multiplex PCR; TCRdb keeps only in-frame clonotypes and omits some of them. The sample has roughly 2.5 million clones, about 92% seen once. Specimen: naive CD4+ T cells sorted from blood. Described subset: CD45RA+ positively selected. These receptors all stem from a man aged 18 to 35 in good health.

The rearrangement links TRBV18 to TRBJ2-7; TRBD1 aligns across 10 bases. Germline V gene sequence: CDR1 KGHSH, CDR2 LQKENI. Germline trimming cut 5 bases from V and 7 bases from J; bases unmatched to any gene: 8. This CDR3 contains 14 residues. The chain's CDR3 is CASSSGQGLEEQYF. DNA of the CDR3: TGTGCCAGCTCATCGGGACAGGGGCTTGAAGAGCAGTACTTC.

This clone was detected only once. This chain connects TRBV6-5 to TRBJ1-5; D ambiguous. Germline V CDR1 and CDR2: MNHEY, SVGAGI. The CDR3 is 12 amino acids. The ends were cut back, 4 bases at V and 6 bases at J, with 7 bases in the middle. CDR3 DNA: TGTGCCAGCAGTTGGACGGGTCAGCCCCAGCATTTT. This encodes CASSWTGQPQHF.

This clone was seen a handful of times. This chain uses TRBV7-3 with TRBJ1-1; 7 nucleotides match TRBD1. The V gene end was trimmed by 4 bases and the J gene end by 2 bases; junction bases not matched to a gene: 4. Germline V gives CDR1 SGHTA, CDR2 FQGTGA. CDR3 size: 14 residues. The CDR3 loop reads CASSSQGSNTEAFF. The CDR3, as DNA: TGTGCCAGCAGCTCACAGGGGAGCAACACTGAAGCTTTCTTT.

Comments on this clone: This sample also contains other DNA sequences that code for the same CDR3. This chain uses TRBV19 with TRBJ1-5; 8 bases fit TRBD1. Trimming took 4 bases from V and 6 from J; bases not matched to a gene: 5. The length of the CDR3 is 14 residues. Germline V CDR1 and CDR2: LNHDA, SQIVND (reference sequence). The CDR3 DNA reads as TGTGCCAGTAGTACCCGACAGGGGTCTCAGCCCCAGCATTTT. Protein: CASSTRQGSQPQHF.

A word on this clone: Its ends do not fully match the called genes, so a read error is possible. The chain uses TRBV11-2 and TRBJ1-6; D is perhaps TRBD1 (5 bases). Per the germline V gene, CDR1 is SGHAT and CDR2 is FQNNGV. This CDR3 spans 16 amino acids. This chain's CDR3 is CASSLAGGGTLSPLHF. CDR3 sequence (DNA): TGTGCCAGCAGTTTAGCCGGTGGCGGGACGTTGTCACCCCTCCACTTT.

The chain recombines TRBV7-9 with TRBJ1-3; 7 bases line up with TRBD1. CDR1 and CDR2 (germline): SEHNR, FQNEAQ (reference sequence). This CDR3 is 15 amino acids long. V shed 7 bases, J shed 0 bases, and the junction held 6 bases outside the gene matches. CDR3 sequence reads: CASTRQGLSGNTIYF. CDR3 coding DNA: TGTGCCAGCACCCGACAGGGCCTCTCTGGAAACACCATATATTTT. The whole variable domain, remainder taken from reference TRBV7-9 and TRBJ1-3, is DTGVSQNPRHKITKRGQNVTFRCDPISEHNRLYWYRQTLGQGPEFLTYFQNEAQLEKSRLLSDRFSAERPKGSFSTLEIQRTEQGDSAMYLCASTRQGLSGNTIYFGEGSWLTVV.

This clone was seen only a few times. The chain has TRBV19 and TRBJ1-5; possible D gene TRBD1, 6 bases. CDR3 size: 13 residues. CDR1 and CDR2 from the germline V gene are LNHDA and SQIVND (reference sequence). Trimming removed 5 bases at V and 5 bases at J, with 10 bases between. CDR3 bases: TGTGCCAGTAGTCGGGCAGGGGATCAGCCCCAGCATTTT. As protein: CASSRAGDQPQHF. Drawing the rest from reference TRBV19 and TRBJ1-5, the complete variable domain is DGGITQSPKYLFRKEGQNVTLSCEQNLNHDAMYWYRQDPGQGLRLIYYSQIVNDFQKGDIAEGYSVSREKKESFPLTVTSAQKNPTAFYLCASSRAGDQPQHFGDGTRLSIL.

The chain recombines TRBV2 with TRBJ1-4; 9 nucleotides line up with TRBD1. The CDR3 is made up of 15 amino acids. Germline CDR1 SNHLY, CDR2 FYNNEI. Trimming at V came to 6 bases and at J to 7 bases, leaving 9 bases not matched to a gene. CDR3 nucleotide sequence: TGTGCCAGCAGGGGTAGGACAGGGGAGGTTGAAAAACTGTTTTTT. It translates to CASRGRTGEVEKLFF.

The CDR3 loop is CASSKLLDSNTEAFF. CDR3 in DNA: TGCGCCAGCAGCAAGCTCCTAGATTCGAACACTGAAGCTTTCTTT. The chain recombines TRBV5-1 with TRBJ1-1; D uncertain. Germline CDR1 and CDR2: SGHRS and YFSETQ. The CDR3 spans 15 residues. V was clipped by 4 bases and J by 1 base, with 14 bases between them.

Concerning this clone itself: At the DNA level, this CDR3 is encoded by other sequences in the same sample as well. The genes are TRBV5-1 and TRBJ1-6; possible D gene TRBD1, 6 bases. The length of the CDR3 is 14 residues. Trimming took off 1 base at V and 7 bases at J, with 9 bases between the two ends. Germline assignment: CDR1 SGHRS and CDR2 YFSETQ. CDR3 residues: CASSLTGLNSPLHF. CDR3 in DNA: TGCGCCAGCAGCTTGACAGGGTTAAATTCACCCCTCCACTTT.

This chain connects TRBV9 to TRBJ1-2, with TRBD1 matching 7 bases. Trimming at V came to 3 bases and at J to 0 bases, leaving 8 bases not matched to a gene. This CDR3 is 16 amino acids long. Germline loops: CDR1 SGDLS, CDR2 YYNGEE. The CDR3: CASSGRTGDSNYGYTF. CDR3 nucleotides: TGTGCCAGCAGCGGCAGGACAGGAGACTCTAACTATGGCTACACCTTC.

The chain combines TRBV19 with TRBJ2-3, with D hard to call. Looked up from germline, CDR1 is LNHDA and CDR2 is SQIVND (reference sequence). The V end was cut by 3 bases, the J end by 7 bases, with 8 bases between. The CDR3 is 12 amino acids. The CDR3, as DNA: TGTGCCAGTAGTATTCCAGGCAATACGCAGTATTTT. Translation: CASSIPGNTQYF.

V is TRBV19 and J is TRBJ1-3; D is undetermined. This CDR3 is 12 amino acids long. The V and J ends lost 8 bases and 3 bases respectively, with 8 bases between them. Germline V gives CDR1 LNHDA, CDR2 SQIVND (reference sequence). The CDR3 DNA reads TGTGCCAGTGTGCATTTTGGAAACACCATATATTTT. Translation gives CASVHFGNTIYF.

This clone occurred once. The chain uses TRBV18 and TRBJ1-6, with D maybe TRBD1 (5 bases). This CDR3 is built from 14 residues. Trimming took 4 bases from V and 9 from J, leaving 13 bases between them. Germline assignment: CDR1 KGHSH and CDR2 LQKENI. CDR3: CASSRDRGGSPLHF. CDR3 nucleotides: TGTGCCAGCTCACGGGACCGGGGTGGTTCACCCCTCCACTTT.

The chain employs TRBV10-3 and TRBJ2-7; 10 bases align to TRBD2. CDR3 length: 14 residues. J gave up 3 bases and V 2 bases, and 1 base lay outside the gene matches. CDR1 ENHRY and CDR2 SYGVKD come from the germline V gene. The CDR3 protein is CAISEASGGYEQYF. Here the CDR3 DNA reads TGTGCCATCAGTGAGGCTAGCGGGGGCTACGAGCAGTACTTC.

The genes are TRBV2 and TRBJ2-1; the match to TRBD2 covers 9 bases. This CDR3 spans 14 amino acids. Germline lookup yields CDR1 SNHLY and CDR2 FYNNEI. Trimming took 9 bases from V and 8 from J; bases not matched to a gene: 11. CDR3 in amino acids: CASFLAGEGDEQFF. CDR3 DNA sequence: TGTGCCAGTTTCTTAGCGGGAGAGGGGGATGAGCAGTTCTTC.

The J gene is TRBJ2-5, the V gene TRBV19; D is unresolved. Germline V gene data show CDR1 as LNHDA and CDR2 as SQIVND (reference sequence). Deletions cut 11 bases from V and 5 bases from J, with 18 bases between. CDR3 length: 13 residues. For the CDR3, the DNA is TGTGCCCCCTTGGTAGGGCTCAGGGAGACCCAGTACTTC. Translation gives CAPLVGLRETQYF.

As regards this clone: Other DNA sequences in the sample encode the same CDR3. The rearrangement links TRBV7-2 to TRBJ2-7; 13 nucleotides line up with TRBD2. There are 15 residues in the CDR3. V dropped 4 bases and J dropped 2; count of bases not matched to a gene: 2. Looked up from germline, CDR1 is SGHTA and CDR2 is FQGNSA. CDR3 in amino acids: CASSSGLAGAYEQYF. DNA of the CDR3: TGTGCCAGCAGCTCAGGACTAGCGGGGGCCTACGAGCAGTACTTC.

This chain connects TRBV7-2 to TRBJ2-1; D may be TRBD1 (6 bases). This CDR3 region has 16 residues. V lost 2 bases and J 1 base, leaving 12 bases between the germline ends. Germline V gene sequence: CDR1 SGHTA, CDR2 FQGNSA. This CDR3 reads CASSLWGLTSYNEQFF. The CDR3 nucleotides read TGTGCCAGCAGCTTATGGGGGCTGACTTCCTACAATGAGCAGTTCTTC.

A note on this clone: The same CDR3 also results from other DNA sequences found in this sample. This chain links TRBV10-3 with TRBJ2-5; possible D gene TRBD2, 7 bases. Germline CDR1 reads ENHRY; CDR2 reads SYGVKD. The CDR3 is 13 amino acids. V lost 4 bases and J 5 bases, leaving 11 bases between the germline ends. The CDR3 loop is CAISGPGGETQYF. Here the CDR3 DNA reads TGTGCCATCAGTGGTCCGGGGGGCGAGACCCAGTACTTC.